These 25 T cell receptor beta chains were all obtained from the same sample, sequenced in a study of T cell responses to AZD1222 COVID-19 vaccine. Produced via immunoSEQ multiplex PCR; TCRdb's table is partial and in-frame only. Of around 150,000 clones listed, approximately 94% are singletons. Here the sequenced sample was peripheral blood, taken 28 days after the second AZD1222 dose. The receptors originated from an adult who received the AZD1222 COVID-19 vaccine.

V usage is TRBV5-4 and J usage is TRBJ1-1; perhaps TRBD1 as D (5 bases). Germline V gene data show CDR1 as SGHNT and CDR2 as YYREEE (reference sequence). V was trimmed by 0 bases and J by 2 bases, leaving 14 bases between them. This CDR3 has 16 residues. The CDR3 loop reads CASSLASTGANTEAFF. CDR3 sequence (DNA): TGTGCCAGCAGCTTGGCCAGTACCGGGGCAAACACTGAAGCTTTCTTT.

This rearrangement joins TRBV19 to TRBJ2-2, with D possibly matching TRBD2 (5 bases). The germline V gene encodes CDR1 LNHDA and CDR2 SQIVND (reference sequence). The V end was cut by 6 bases, the J end by 3 bases, with 20 bases between. The CDR3 runs to 17 residues. The CDR3 region is CASRRQGLALDTGELFF. The CDR3 coding sequence is TGTGCCAGTAGAAGACAAGGACTGGCCCTAGACACCGGGGAGCTGTTTTTT.

The chain carries TRBV7-8 and TRBJ2-7, with D perhaps TRBD1 (5 bases). Germline lookup yields CDR1 SGHVS and CDR2 FQNEAQ. CDR3 length equals 14 residues. V gave up 1 base and J gave up 2 bases, with 9 bases separating them. The CDR3 loop reads CASSLVAGTYEQYF. CDR3 nucleotide sequence: TGTGCCAGCAGCTTAGTGGCAGGGACCTACGAGCAGTACTTC.

The rearrangement joins TRBV6-5 to TRBJ2-3; D uncertain. The V end lost 4 bases, the J end lost 5 bases, and 4 bases lay between the germline ends. In germline, CDR1 is MNHEY, CDR2 SVGAGI. The CDR3 has 11 residues. CDR3 in amino acids: CASSSGDTQYF. DNA for the CDR3: TGTGCCAGCAGTTCCGGAGATACGCAGTATTTT.

The chain recombines TRBV9 with TRBJ2-5; 7 positions agree with TRBD1. Losses at the gene ends were 3 bases for V and 0 bases for J; bases not matched to a gene: 5. The CDR3 totals 15 residues. Germline CDR1 is SGDLS and CDR2 is YYNGEE. CDR3 nucleotides: TGTGCCAGCAGCGACCAGGGGGAGTACCAAGAGACCCAGTACTTC. The encoded protein is CASSDQGEYQETQYF.

This rearrangement joins TRBV6-5 to TRBJ2-5; D remains unclear. Deletions cut 8 bases from V and 5 bases from J, with 9 bases between. The CDR3 contains 11 residues. The germline CDR1 and CDR2 sequences are MNHEY and SVGAGI. DNA of the CDR3: TGTGCCAGCGTAGTTTGGGAGACCCAGTACTTC. Encoded protein: CASVVWETQYF.

This sequence joins TRBV2 and TRBJ2-7; D ambiguous. Deletions cut 6 bases from V and 5 bases from J, with 20 bases between. CDR1 and CDR2 from the germline V gene are SNHLY and FYNNEI. CDR3 length equals 15 residues. The CDR3 coding sequence is TGTGCCAGCAGGGATCGGGCACCCGCCCCCCACGAGCAGTACTTC. This sequence encodes CASRDRAPAPHEQYF.

This chain connects TRBV7-2 to TRBJ1-5; possible D gene TRBD1, 6 bases. From germline, CDR1 is SGHTA and CDR2 FQGNSA. CDR3 size: 13 residues. Trimming pared 5 bases from V and 5 bases from J, leaving 10 bases between. The CDR3 loop reads CASSPYRDQPQHF. As DNA, the CDR3 is TGTGCCAGCAGCCCGTACAGGGATCAGCCCCAGCATTTT.

The rearrangement uses TRBV2 and TRBJ1-1; D gene ambiguous. From germline, CDR1 is SNHLY and CDR2 FYNNEI. This CDR3 has 13 amino acids. V lost 6 bases and J 4 bases, leaving 12 bases between the germline ends. The CDR3 DNA is TGTGCCAGCAGGGGAAGGAGGAGCACTGAAGCTTTCTTT. Translated: CASRGRRSTEAFF.

V is TRBV6-6 and J is TRBJ2-5; D is unresolved. Germline CDR1 and CDR2: MNHNY and SVGAGI (reference sequence). The ends were cut back, 6 bases at V and 5 bases at J, with 4 bases in the middle. The CDR3 has 10 amino acids. The chain's CDR3 is CASSRETQYF. Written as DNA, the CDR3 is TGTGCCAGCAGCCGGGAGACCCAGTACTTC.

V is TRBV11-3 and J is TRBJ2-7, with 7 positions matching TRBD2. Germline V gene data show CDR1 as SGHNT and CDR2 as YENEEA. The CDR3 covers 13 residues. After removal of 3 bases from V and 5 bases from J, the junction contained 4 bases not matched to a gene. Here the CDR3 reads CASSFFAGDEQYF. The CDR3 nucleotides read TGTGCCAGCAGCTTTTTTGCGGGGGACGAGCAGTACTTC.

The chain combines TRBV6-1 with TRBJ2-1, with D perhaps matching TRBD1 (7 bases). The V end was cut by 2 bases, the J end by 3 bases, with 11 bases between. The length of the CDR3 is 15 residues. Germline lookup yields CDR1 MNHNS and CDR2 SASEGT. CDR3 in amino acids: CASSEMQGGYNEQFF. CDR3 DNA: TGTGCCAGCAGTGAAATGCAGGGGGGCTACAATGAGCAGTTCTTC.

This clone has just a few counts. The V gene is TRBV29-1, the J gene TRBJ1-5, with D hard to call. The CDR3 runs 15 residues. The V and J ends lost 7 bases and 5 bases respectively, with 21 bases between them. CDR1 SQVTM and CDR2 ANQGSEA come from the germline V gene. CDR3 in DNA: TGCAGCGATCCCCGGACCCTATGGATGGATCAGCCCCAGCATTTT. It yields the protein CSDPRTLWMDQPQHF.

This sequence joins TRBV2 and TRBJ2-7; the D gene is possibly TRBD1 (6 bases). The CDR3 contains 12 residues. Trimming cost V 9 bases and J 2 bases, with 11 bases left between them. Per the germline V gene, CDR1 is SNHLY and CDR2 is FYNNEI. CDR3 DNA: TGTGCCAGTGGACAGAGAACCTACGAGCAGTACTTC. This translates into CASGQRTYEQYF.

The gene calls are TRBV2 and TRBJ1-2; 10 bases line up with TRBD1. With V trimmed by 3 bases and J by 8 bases, 6 bases remained unmatched. Germline V gene data show CDR1 as SNHLY and CDR2 as FYNNEI. The CDR3 covers 14 residues. CDR3: CASSEGQGFVGYTF. The CDR3 DNA reads TGTGCCAGCAGTGAGGGACAGGGGTTTGTAGGCTACACCTTC.

Of note for this clone: One end of the junction is discordant with germline, which a read error may explain. The J gene is TRBJ2-1, the V gene TRBV10-3; 9 bases are a match to TRBD1. This CDR3 spans 16 amino acids. Germline V gene data show CDR1 as ENHRY and CDR2 as SYGVKD. CDR3 nucleotides: TGTGCCAGCCACGGGGACAGGGCGGGCTCCGACAATGAGCAGTTCTTC. Translating it yields CASHGDRAGSDNEQFF.

Here the CDR3 reads CASSFRTSGYNEQFF. Here the CDR3 DNA reads TGTGCCAGCAGCTTTAGGACTAGCGGATACAATGAGCAGTTCTTC. This chain links TRBV11-2 with TRBJ2-1; 10 nucleotides match TRBD2. V dropped 3 bases and J dropped 4; count of bases not matched to a gene: 3. The CDR3 covers 15 residues. Germline CDR1 and CDR2: SGHAT and FQNNGV.

V and J are TRBV7-9 and TRBJ2-1, with D perhaps TRBD2 (6 bases). CDR3 size: 18 residues. Germline V lookup: CDR1 SEHNR, CDR2 FQNEAQ (reference sequence). The V end lost 1 base, the J end lost 15 bases, and 31 bases lay between the germline ends. CDR3 residues: CASSLVSGRAGRYSYWFF. The CDR3 DNA reads TGTGCCAGCAGCTTAGTATCCGGGCGGGCGGGGAGATATTCGTATTGGTTCTTC.

The genes are TRBV2 and TRBJ1-2; perhaps TRBD1 as D (6 bases). The CDR3 length is 14 residues. Germline V lookup: CDR1 SNHLY, CDR2 FYNNEI. The V end lost 6 bases, the J end lost 7 bases, and 18 bases lay between the germline ends. For the CDR3, the DNA is TGTGCCAGCAGACTAGGGGGGAGAGGGATTGGCTACACCTTC. It specifies CASRLGGRGIGYTF.

The CDR3 DNA sequence: TGTGCCAGCAGCTTAGGGGGCCTCGAGCAGTACTTC. Amino acid sequence: CASSLGGLEQYF. This sequence joins TRBV7-8 and TRBJ2-7, with D perhaps TRBD1 (5 bases). The V gene's germline CDR1 is SGHVS and CDR2 FQNEAQ. CDR3 length equals 12 residues. V lost 1 base to trimming and J lost 6 bases, with 7 bases between them.

The chain employs TRBV12-3 or TRBV12-4 and TRBJ1-2; possible D gene TRBD1, 5 bases. The CDR3 loop spans 13 amino acids. Trimming removed 5 bases from V and 8 bases from J, with 15 bases in between. The CDR3 DNA sequence: TGTGCCAGCAGTCCCCGGCCAGGGAGAGGCTACACCTTC. This translates into CASSPRPGRGYTF.

V and J are TRBV7-2 and TRBJ2-7; no firm D call. V lost 1 base, J lost 1 base, and 5 bases lay in between. Germline assignment: CDR1 SGHTA and CDR2 FQGNSA. This CDR3 is built from 13 residues. CDR3 amino acids: CASSLGPSYEQYF. CDR3 nucleotides: TGTGCCAGCAGCTTAGGACCGTCCTACGAGCAGTACTTC.

The chain employs TRBV5-1 and TRBJ2-3; D possibly corresponds to TRBD1 (6 bases). Germline V lookup: CDR1 SGHRS, CDR2 YFSETQ. Trimming took off 0 bases at V and 2 bases at J, with 7 bases between the two ends. The CDR3 loop spans 14 amino acids. Here the CDR3 reads CASSLDRDTDTQYF. CDR3 in DNA: TGCGCCAGCAGCTTGGACAGGGACACAGATACGCAGTATTTT.

This clone was detected once. This chain uses TRBV19 with TRBJ2-7, with D perhaps TRBD2 (7 bases). Germline lookup yields CDR1 LNHDA and CDR2 SQIVND (reference sequence). Deletions cut 11 bases from V and 2 bases from J, with 10 bases between. This CDR3 spans 11 amino acids. The CDR3 loop reads CAAGDTYEQYF. The CDR3 nucleotides read TGTGCCGCGGGGGACACCTACGAGCAGTACTTC. Filled out from reference TRBV19 and TRBJ2-7, the complete variable domain reads DGGITQSPKYLFRKEGQNVTLSCEQNLNHDAMYWYRQDPGQGLRLIYYSQIVNDFQKGDIAEGYSVSREKKESFPLTVTSAQKNPTAFYLCAAGDTYEQYFGPGTRLTVT.

This chain joins TRBV28 and TRBJ1-1; 10 nucleotides match TRBD1. Germline CDR1 MDHEN, CDR2 SYDVKM. There are 15 residues in the CDR3. The V segment lost 5 bases and the J segment 0 bases; nucleotides outside the gene matches: 3. CDR3 sequence: CASSEDRGMNTEAFF. In nucleotides, the CDR3 is TGTGCCAGCAGTGAGGACAGGGGGATGAACACTGAAGCTTTCTTT.